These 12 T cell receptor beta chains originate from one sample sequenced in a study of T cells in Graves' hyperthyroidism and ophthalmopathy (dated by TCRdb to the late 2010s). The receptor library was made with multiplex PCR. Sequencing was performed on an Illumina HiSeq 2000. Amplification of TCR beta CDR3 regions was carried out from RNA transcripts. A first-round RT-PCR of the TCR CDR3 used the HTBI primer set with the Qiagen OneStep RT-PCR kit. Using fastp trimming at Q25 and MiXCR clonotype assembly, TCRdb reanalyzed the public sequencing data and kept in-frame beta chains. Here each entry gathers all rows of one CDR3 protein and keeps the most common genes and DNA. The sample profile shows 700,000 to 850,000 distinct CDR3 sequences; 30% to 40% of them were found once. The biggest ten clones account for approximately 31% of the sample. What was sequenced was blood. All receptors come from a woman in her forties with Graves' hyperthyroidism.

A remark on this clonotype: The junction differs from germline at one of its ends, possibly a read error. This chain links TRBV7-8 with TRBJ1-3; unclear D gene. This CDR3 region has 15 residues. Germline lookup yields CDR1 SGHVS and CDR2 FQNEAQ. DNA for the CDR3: TGCGCCAGCAGCCAATTCCCGTTTTCTGGAAACACCATATATTTT. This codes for CASSQFPFSGNTIYF. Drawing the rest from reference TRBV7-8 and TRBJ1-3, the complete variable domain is GAGVSQSPRYKVAKRGQDVALRCDPISGHVSLFWYQQALGQGPEFLTYFQNEAQLDKSGLPSDRFFAERPEGSVSTLKIQRTQQEDSAVYLCASSQFPFSGNTIYFGEGSWLTVV.

The CDR3 region has the DNA TGTGCCAGTAGTATTCCGGGACGGCTCCAAGAGACCCAGTACTTC. This gives the protein CASSIPGRLQETQYF. This chain links TRBV19 with TRBJ2-5, with D perhaps assigned TRBD1 or TRBD2 (5 bases each). Trimming took off 3 bases at V and 1 base at J, with 12 bases between the two ends. CDR1 is LNHDA and CDR2 is SQIVND in the germline V gene (reference sequence). The CDR3 extends over 15 amino acids.

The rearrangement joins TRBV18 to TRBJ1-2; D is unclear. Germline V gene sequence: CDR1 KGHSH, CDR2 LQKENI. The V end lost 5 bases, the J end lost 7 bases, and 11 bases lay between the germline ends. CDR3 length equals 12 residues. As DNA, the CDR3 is TGTGCCAGCTCATCTCGGACTTTTGGCTACACCTTC. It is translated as CASSSRTFGYTF.

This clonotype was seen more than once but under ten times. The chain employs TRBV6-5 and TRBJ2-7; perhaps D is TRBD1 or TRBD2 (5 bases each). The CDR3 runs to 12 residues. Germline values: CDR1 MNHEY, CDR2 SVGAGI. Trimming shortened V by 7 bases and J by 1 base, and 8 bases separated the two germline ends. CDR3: CASTEGSYEQYF. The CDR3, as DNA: TGTGCCAGCACCGAGGGGTCCTACGAGCAGTACTTC.

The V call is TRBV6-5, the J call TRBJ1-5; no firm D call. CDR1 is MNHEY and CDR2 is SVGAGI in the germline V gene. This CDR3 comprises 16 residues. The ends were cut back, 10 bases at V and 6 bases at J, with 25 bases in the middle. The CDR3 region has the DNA TGTGCCACCCGGGAAGCGGGCAACGGGGTTGGTCAGCCCCAGCATTTT. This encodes CATREAGNGVGQPQHF.

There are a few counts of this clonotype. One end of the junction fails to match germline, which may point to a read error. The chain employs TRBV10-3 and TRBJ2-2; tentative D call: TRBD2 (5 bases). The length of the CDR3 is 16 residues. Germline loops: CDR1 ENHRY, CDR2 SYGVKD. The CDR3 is CASSYSIHRRTGELFF. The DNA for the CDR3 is TGTGCCAGCAGTTACTCGATCCACCGGAGGACCGGGGAGCTGTTTTTT.

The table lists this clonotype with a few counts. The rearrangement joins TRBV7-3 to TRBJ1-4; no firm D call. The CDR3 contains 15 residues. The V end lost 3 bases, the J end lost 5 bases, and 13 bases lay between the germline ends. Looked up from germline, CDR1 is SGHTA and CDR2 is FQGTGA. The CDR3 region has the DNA TGTGCCAGCAGCTTGGGTCGTAAGGGCAATGAAAAACTGTTTTTT. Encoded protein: CASSLGRKGNEKLFF.

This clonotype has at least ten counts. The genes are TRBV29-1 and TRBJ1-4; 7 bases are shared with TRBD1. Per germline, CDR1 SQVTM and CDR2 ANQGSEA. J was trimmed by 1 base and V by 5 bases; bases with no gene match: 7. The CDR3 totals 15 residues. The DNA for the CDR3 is TGCAGCGTTAACACCCAGGGGGGAACTAATGAAAAACTGTTTTTT. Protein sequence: CSVNTQGGTNEKLFF. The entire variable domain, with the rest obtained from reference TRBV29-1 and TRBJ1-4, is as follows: SAVISQKPSRDICQRGTSLTIQCQVDSQVTMMFWYRQQPGQSLTLIATANQGSEATYESGFVIDKFPISRPNLTFSTLTVSNMSPEDSSIYLCSVNTQGGTNEKLFFGSGTQLSVL.

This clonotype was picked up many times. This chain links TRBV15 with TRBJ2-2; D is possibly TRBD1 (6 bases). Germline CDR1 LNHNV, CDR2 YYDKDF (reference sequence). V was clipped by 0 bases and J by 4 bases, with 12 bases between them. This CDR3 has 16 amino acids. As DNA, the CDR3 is TGTGCCACCAGCAGAGACCTGGCAGGGGCCACCGGGGAGCTGTTTTTT. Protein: CATSRDLAGATGELFF.

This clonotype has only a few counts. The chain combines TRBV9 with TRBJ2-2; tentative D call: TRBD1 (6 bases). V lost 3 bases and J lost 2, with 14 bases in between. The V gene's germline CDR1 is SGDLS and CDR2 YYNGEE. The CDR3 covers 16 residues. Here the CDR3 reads CASSAPNRVNTGELFF. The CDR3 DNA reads TGTGCCAGCAGCGCGCCGAACAGGGTTAACACCGGGGAGCTGTTTTTT.

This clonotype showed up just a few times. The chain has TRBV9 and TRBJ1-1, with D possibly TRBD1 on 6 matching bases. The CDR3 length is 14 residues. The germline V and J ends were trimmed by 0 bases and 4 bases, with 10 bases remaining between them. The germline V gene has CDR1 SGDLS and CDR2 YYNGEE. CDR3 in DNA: TGTGCCAGCAGCGTAGAGGGGGGGCCCACTGAAGCTTTCTTT. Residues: CASSVEGGPTEAFF.

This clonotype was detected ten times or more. The CDR3 sequence is CASSLGRRDEAFF. The CDR3 nucleotides read TGTGCCAGCAGCTTAGGCCGACGCGATGAAGCTTTCTTT. The chain is built from TRBV7-2 and TRBJ1-1; no reliable D call. This CDR3 spans 13 amino acids. The V gene lost 1 base and the J gene lost 7 bases, with 10 bases spanning the gap. The germline V gene encodes CDR1 SGHTA and CDR2 FQGNSA.